The 20 T cell receptor beta chains below come from one sample, sequenced in a study of blood T cell repertoires in COVID-19. Profiling relied on immunoSEQ multiplex PCR, and the TCRdb table lists in-frame clones only, not all of them. Counted here are 400,000 or so clones, roughly 88% occurring once; the ten biggest clones make up approximately 2.1%. Sequencing used PBMCs or T cells enriched from blood (not recorded which). Source of these receptors: a woman aged 40 to 49 with acute COVID-19.

This chain connects TRBV5-6 to TRBJ2-7; 7 bases match TRBD2. In germline, CDR1 is SGHDT, CDR2 YYEEEE. The V gene end was trimmed by 1 base and the J gene end by 5 bases; junction bases not matched to a gene: 12. The CDR3 totals 16 residues. The CDR3 region is CASSLPPGGTMNEQYF. CDR3 coding DNA: TGTGCCAGCAGCTTGCCCCCTGGGGGGACTATGAACGAGCAGTACTTC.

The V gene is TRBV19, the J gene TRBJ2-7; TRBD2 matches 11 bases. The trim removed 5 bases at V and 2 bases at J, leaving 11 bases unmatched. The germline V gene encodes CDR1 LNHDA and CDR2 SQIVND (reference sequence). CDR3 size: 17 residues. The CDR3 loop is CASSLGLAGGYAYEQYF. The DNA of the CDR3 is TGTGCCAGTAGTCTTGGGCTAGCGGGGGGCTACGCCTACGAGCAGTACTTC.

The chain joins TRBV7-2 to TRBJ1-2, with D uncertain. Germline V lookup: CDR1 SGHTA, CDR2 FQGNSA. CDR3 length: 13 residues. V dropped 1 base and J dropped 7 bases, with 10 bases sitting between them. CDR3: CASSLVQVVGYTF. For the CDR3, the DNA is TGTGCCAGCAGCTTAGTTCAGGTGGTTGGCTACACCTTC.

CDR3 DNA sequence: TGTGCCAGCAGCCCAGCCGGGACTGAGTACGAGCAGTACTTC. This sequence encodes CASSPAGTEYEQYF. The rearrangement uses TRBV13 and TRBJ2-7, with D perhaps matching TRBD2 (6 bases). This CDR3 is 14 amino acids long. The germline V gene encodes CDR1 PRHDT and CDR2 FYEKMQ (reference sequence). V was clipped by 5 bases and J by 4 bases, with 15 bases between them.

CDR3 region: CASSQGGQGSYEQYF. The CDR3 DNA is TGCGCCAGCAGCCAAGGGGGACAGGGGTCCTACGAGCAGTACTTC. The genes are TRBV4-1 and TRBJ2-7; 10 nucleotides line up with TRBD1. The germline V gene has CDR1 MGHRA and CDR2 YSYEKL. The V segment lost 1 base and the J segment 1 base; nucleotides outside the gene matches: 1. The CDR3 is 15 residues long.

This sequence joins TRBV5-4 and TRBJ1-4; D ambiguous. CDR1 and CDR2 from the germline V gene are SGHNT and YYREEE (reference sequence). Trimming pared 1 base from V and 5 bases from J, leaving 9 bases between. The CDR3 is 14 residues long. CDR3 sequence (DNA): TGTGCCAGCAGCTTGCGGGGTACCAATGAAAAACTGTTTTTT. Amino acids: CASSLRGTNEKLFF. The full variable domain, completed using reference TRBV5-4 and TRBJ1-4, is ETGVTQSPTHLIKTRGQQVTLRCSSQSGHNTVSWYQQALGQGPQFIFQYYREEENGRGNFPPRFSGLQFPNYSSELNVNALELDDSALYLCASSLRGTNEKLFFGSGTQLSVL.

This clone was seen once. The genes are TRBV29-1 and TRBJ2-3; 8 bases fit TRBD2. Per germline, CDR1 SQVTM and CDR2 ANQGSEA. V was clipped by 2 bases and J by 0 bases; unmatched bases: 7. The CDR3 is 16 residues long. CDR3 loop: CSVERRSGGSTDTQYF. The DNA of the CDR3 is TGCAGCGTTGAAAGGCGCAGCGGGGGTAGCACAGATACGCAGTATTTT.

The CDR3 nucleotides read TGCGCCAGCAGACCCGGGACAGGGTTCCATGAGCAGTTCTTC. This sequence encodes CASRPGTGFHEQFF. This chain connects TRBV4-1 to TRBJ2-1; 9 bases agree with TRBD1. The trim removed 6 bases at V and 8 bases at J, leaving 8 bases unmatched. The V gene's germline CDR1 is MGHRA and CDR2 YSYEKL. CDR3 length equals 14 residues.

The V call is TRBV7-8, the J call TRBJ1-2, with 7 bases aligning to TRBD1. Germline CDR1 is SGHVS and CDR2 is FQNEAQ. Germline trimming cut 5 bases from V and 4 bases from J; bases unmatched to any gene: 10. The CDR3 covers 15 residues. CDR3 DNA: TGTGCCAGCAGCCCCAGACAGGGCGGTTTCTATGGCTACACCTTC. It translates to CASSPRQGGFYGYTF. Full variable domain (rest looked up from reference TRBV7-8 and TRBJ1-2): GAGVSQSPRYKVAKRGQDVALRCDPISGHVSLFWYQQALGQGPEFLTYFQNEAQLDKSGLPSDRFFAERPEGSVSTLKIQRTQQEDSAVYLCASSPRQGGFYGYTFGSGTRLTVV.

J is TRBJ2-5 and V is TRBV6-5; 7 nucleotides match TRBD2. With V trimmed by 6 bases and J by 4 bases, 8 bases remained unmatched. Germline V gives CDR1 MNHEY, CDR2 SVGAGI. The CDR3 contains 14 residues. The CDR3 loop is CASREPWEGETQYF. The CDR3 bases are TGTGCCAGCAGGGAGCCGTGGGAGGGAGAGACCCAGTACTTC.

This chain links TRBV19 with TRBJ1-1; 7 bases are shared with TRBD1. This CDR3 is 13 amino acids long. Per the germline V gene, CDR1 is LNHDA and CDR2 is SQIVND (reference sequence). J was trimmed by 7 bases and V by 5 bases; bases with no gene match: 7. Written as DNA, the CDR3 is TGTGCCAGTAGTGCGACAGGGCGAATTGAAGCTTTCTTT. It translates to CASSATGRIEAFF. Based on the CDR3 plus reference TRBV19 and TRBJ1-1, the full variable domain is DGGITQSPKYLFRKEGQNVTLSCEQNLNHDAMYWYRQDPGQGLRLIYYSQIVNDFQKGDIAEGYSVSREKKESFPLTVTSAQKNPTAFYLCASSATGRIEAFFGQGTRLTVV.

The chain combines TRBV24-1 with TRBJ2-7; D is ambiguous. The CDR3 contains 14 residues. V was shortened by 3 bases and J by 6 bases, with 14 bases between the two germline ends. CDR1 KGHDR and CDR2 SFDVKD come from the germline V gene. The CDR3 region is CATSDSPSLSEQYF. The CDR3 DNA reads TGTGCCACCAGTGATAGCCCGTCATTGTCCGAGCAGTACTTC.

The chain recombines TRBV10-1 with TRBJ2-7; 7 bases line up with TRBD1. This CDR3 comprises 16 residues. Germline loops: CDR1 WNHNN, CDR2 SYGVQD (reference sequence). V was clipped by 6 bases and J by 7 bases; unmatched bases: 18. The CDR3: CASRVINRGPKWEQYF. The CDR3, as DNA: TGCGCCAGCAGAGTGATAAACAGGGGACCTAAATGGGAGCAGTACTTC.

The CDR3 DNA is TGTGCCAGCAGCCTCAACCCCGGCGGGGCCATGGATACGCAGTATTTT. It yields the protein CASSLNPGGAMDTQYF. The V call is TRBV9, the J call TRBJ2-3, with TRBD2 as a possible D gene (6 bases). Deletions cut 4 bases from V and 6 bases from J, with 21 bases between. CDR3 length equals 16 residues. Germline V gives CDR1 SGDLS, CDR2 YYNGEE.

V usage is TRBV4-2 and J usage is TRBJ1-6; D uncertain. CDR1 is LGHNA, CDR2 YNFKEQ, per germline. Trimming pared 1 base from V and 10 bases from J, leaving 11 bases between. This CDR3 has 14 amino acids. This CDR3 is CASSQGNSRSPLHF. The CDR3 coding sequence is TGTGCCAGCAGCCAAGGTAACAGCCGCTCACCCCTCCACTTT.

This chain uses TRBV10-2 with TRBJ2-7; 8 bases map to TRBD2. Germline CDR1 WSHSY, CDR2 SAAADI. This CDR3 contains 14 residues. V shed 6 bases and J 1 base; nucleotides not matched to a gene: 5. CDR3 sequence reads: CASRETGGSYEQYF. CDR3 DNA sequence: TGCGCCAGCAGGGAAACGGGGGGGTCCTACGAGCAGTACTTC.

This chain links TRBV3-1 (or the pseudogene TRBV3-2) with TRBJ2-1; D gene uncertain. Trimming shortened V by 3 bases and J by 4 bases, and 4 bases separated the two germline ends. The germline V gene encodes CDR1 LGHDT and CDR2 YNNKEL (reference sequence). The CDR3 runs to 12 residues. The CDR3 nucleotides read TGTGCCAGCAGCCACCCGTACAATGAGCAGTTCTTC. Its translation: CASSHPYNEQFF.

This chain connects TRBV15 to TRBJ2-1, with 7 bases that match TRBD1. Germline loops: CDR1 LNHNV, CDR2 YYDKDF (reference sequence). V was pared by 2 bases and J by 7 bases, with 14 bases of the junction left unmatched. The CDR3 has 17 residues. In DNA form, the CDR3 reads TGTGCCACCAGCAGACCTCTTCCGGGACAGAGGATAAATGAGCAGTTCTTC. It specifies CATSRPLPGQRINEQFF.

The rearrangement uses TRBV5-1 and TRBJ1-2; maybe TRBD1 (5 bases). V was shortened by 3 bases and J by 3 bases, with 9 bases between the two germline ends. Germline lookup yields CDR1 SGHRS and CDR2 YFSETQ. The CDR3 is made up of 13 amino acids. The CDR3 sequence: CASSWNRHYGYTF. The DNA of the CDR3 is TGCGCCAGCAGCTGGAACAGGCACTATGGCTACACCTTC.

The chain employs TRBV7-6 and TRBJ1-5, with D maybe TRBD1 (5 bases). Germline V gene data show CDR1 as SGHVS and CDR2 as FNYEAQ. There are 15 residues in the CDR3. Trimming pared 3 bases from V and 6 bases from J, leaving 15 bases between. The CDR3 DNA reads TGTGCCAGCAGCTTGGTGGGGGGGGGAGGTCAGCCCCAGCATTTT. Translated: CASSLVGGGGQPQHF.